The present T cell receptor (beta chain) was sequenced within a study of T cell responses to AZD1222 COVID-19 vaccine. Here immunoSEQ multiplex PCR was the method, and the copy in TCRdb shows in-frame clones only, minus some. The table records under 100,000 clones, over 75% of them present only once. The study's findings and limits: Two doses of AZD1222 preceded a rise in Spike-specific TCR breadth and depth.

A word on this clone: Its antigen is not identified.

The germline V gene has CDR1 MNHEY and CDR2 SVGAGI. Trimming removed 10 bases from V and 3 bases from J, with 12 bases in between. This CDR3 comprises 12 residues. The sample here was peripheral blood, taken 28 days after the second AZD1222 dose. This TCR came from an adult who received the AZD1222 COVID-19 vaccine. The chain combines TRBV6-5 with TRBJ1-1; D remains ambiguous. The chain's CDR3 is CATQGTHTEAFF. Here the CDR3 DNA reads TGTGCCACCCAAGGCACGCACACTGAAGCTTTCTTT.